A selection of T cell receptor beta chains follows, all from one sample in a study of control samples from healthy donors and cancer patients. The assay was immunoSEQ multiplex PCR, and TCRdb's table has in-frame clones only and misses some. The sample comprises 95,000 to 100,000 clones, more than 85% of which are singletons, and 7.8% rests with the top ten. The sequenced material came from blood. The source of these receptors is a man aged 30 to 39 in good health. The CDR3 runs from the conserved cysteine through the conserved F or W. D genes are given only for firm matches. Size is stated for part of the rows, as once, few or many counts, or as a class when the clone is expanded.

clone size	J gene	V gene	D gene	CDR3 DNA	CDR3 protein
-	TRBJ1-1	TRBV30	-	TGTGCCTGGGCCGACGGGACTGAAGCTTTCTTT	CAWADGTEAFF
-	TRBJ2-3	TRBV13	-	TGTGCCAGCAGCCAGGGGCTGGGCAGAATCACAGATACGCAGTATTTT	CASSQGLGRITDTQYF
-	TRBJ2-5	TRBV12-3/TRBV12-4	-	TGTGCCAGCACCGCCGGAGAGACCCAGTACTTC	CASTAGETQYF
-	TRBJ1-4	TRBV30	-	TGTGCCTGGAGTGTAGACCAGTATGAAAAACTGTTTTTT	CAWSVDQYEKLFF
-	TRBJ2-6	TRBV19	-	TGTGCCACCTCGGGACGCCTCTCTGGGGCCAACGTCCTGACTTTC	CATSGRLSGANVLTF
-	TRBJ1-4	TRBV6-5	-	TGTGCCAGCAGTCGGGCAGGGCCGGACTCTGAAAAACTGTTTTTT	CASSRAGPDSEKLFF
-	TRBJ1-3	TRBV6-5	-	TGTGCCAGCAGTTCCTCCGGGCGCCGCTCTGGAAACACCATATATTTT	CASSSSGRRSGNTIYF
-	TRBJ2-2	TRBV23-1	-	TGCGCCAGCAGTCAGCAGGGGAGCACCGGGGAGCTGTTTTTT	CASSQQGSTGELFF
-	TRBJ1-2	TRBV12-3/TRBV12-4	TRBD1	TGTGCCAGCAGACGACAGGGCTCCTATGGCTACACCTTC	CASRRQGSYGYTF
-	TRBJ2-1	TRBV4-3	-	TGCGCCAGCAGCCAAGATCTCGGGGGCGGAGAGCAGTTCTTC	CASSQDLGGGEQFF
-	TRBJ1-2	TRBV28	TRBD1	TGTGCCAGCAGTTTCTCGGGACAGACGGGGGGTCCATATGGCTACACCTTC	CASSFSGQTGGPYGYTF
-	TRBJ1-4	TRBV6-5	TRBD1	TGTGCCAGCAGTCGGGGGACAGCCCTTGAAAAACTGTTTTTT	CASSRGTALEKLFF
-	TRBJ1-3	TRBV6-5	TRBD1	TGTGCCAGCACTAGGGACAGGGGAGGTGGAAACACCATATATTTT	CASTRDRGGGNTIYF
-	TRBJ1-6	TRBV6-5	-	TGTGCCAGCAGTTCGGGGGTCTCCTATAATTCACCCCTCCACTTT	CASSSGVSYNSPLHF
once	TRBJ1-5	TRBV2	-	TGTGCCAGCCGTACTAATGGTGCCAATCAGCCCCAGCATTTT	CASRTNGANQPQHF
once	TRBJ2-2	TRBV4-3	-	TGCGCCAGCCGGCGCGGGGCCGGGGAGCTGTTTTTT	CASRRGAGELFF
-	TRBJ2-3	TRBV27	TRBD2	TGTGCCAGCAGCCGACTAGCGGGAGAGGGAAATACGCAGTATTTT	CASSRLAGEGNTQYF
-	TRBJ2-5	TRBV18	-	TGTGCCAGCTCATTGGGCTTAGAGGAGACCCAGTACTTC	CASSLGLEETQYF
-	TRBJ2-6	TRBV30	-	TGTGCCTGGAGTGTAAGAAGCTCTGGGGCCAACGTCCTGACTTTC	CAWSVRSSGANVLTF
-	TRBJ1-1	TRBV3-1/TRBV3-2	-	TGTGCCAGCAGCCAAGATCTCGGGAGAACTGAAGCTTTCTTT	CASSQDLGRTEAFF
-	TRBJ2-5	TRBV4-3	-	TGCGCCAGCAGCACGCGACAGAGGGGTGGAGAGACCCAGTACTTC	CASSTRQRGGETQYF
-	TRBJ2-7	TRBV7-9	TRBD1	TGTGCCAGCAGCCCACGGGACAGAGGGTTCTACGAGCAGTACTTC	CASSPRDRGFYEQYF
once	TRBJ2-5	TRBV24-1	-	TGTGCCACCAGTGATTTCAAGACCCAGTACTTC	CATSDFKTQYF